The T cell receptor (beta chain) described here comes from a study of T cell responses to AZD1222 COVID-19 vaccine. Study-wide points: Donors, mostly white British, included more females; clonal diversity was possibly underestimated. A rise in Spike-specific TCR breadth and depth followed two AZD1222 doses. Only a handful of AZD1222 recipients were seropositive at baseline. Spike-wide vaccine-associated CD4 TCRs dominated at 160-218 and 743-854.

Regarding this clone: Its antigen is unknown.

The ends lost 6 bases at V and 0 bases at J; junction bases unmatched: 8. The CDR3 spans 17 residues. The V gene's germline CDR1 is SNHLY and CDR2 FYNNEI. TCRdb keeps only in-frame clones here, not all; method: immunoSEQ multiplex PCR. The data show 110,000 or so clones, around 88% seen once. Sequenced material: peripheral blood, taken 28 days after the second AZD1222 dose. The rearrangement uses TRBV2 and TRBJ1-6; 7 nucleotides agree with TRBD1. The sequence derives from an adult who received the AZD1222 COVID-19 vaccine. The CDR3 loop reads CASRIAQGSSYNSPLHF. CDR3 sequence (DNA): TGTGCCAGCAGAATAGCACAGGGGAGCTCCTATAATTCACCCCTCCACTTT.